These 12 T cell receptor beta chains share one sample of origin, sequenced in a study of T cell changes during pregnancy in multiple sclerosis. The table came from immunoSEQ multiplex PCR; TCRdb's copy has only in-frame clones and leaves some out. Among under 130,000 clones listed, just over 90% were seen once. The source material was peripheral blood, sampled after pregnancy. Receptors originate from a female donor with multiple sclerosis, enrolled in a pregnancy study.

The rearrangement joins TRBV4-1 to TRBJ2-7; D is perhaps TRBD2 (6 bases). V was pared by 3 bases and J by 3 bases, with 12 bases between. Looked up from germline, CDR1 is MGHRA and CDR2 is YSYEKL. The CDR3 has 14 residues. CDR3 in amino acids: CASSHDGGDYEQYF. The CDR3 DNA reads TGCGCCAGCAGCCACGACGGAGGGGACTACGAGCAGTACTTC.

This CDR3 is CSVDSGTNYGYTF. The CDR3 coding sequence is TGCAGCGTTGACTCGGGAACTAACTATGGCTACACCTTC. The V call is TRBV29-1, the J call TRBJ1-2; no clear D. This CDR3 comprises 13 residues. V lost 3 bases and J 0 bases, leaving 8 bases between the germline ends. The germline CDR1 and CDR2 sequences are SQVTM and ANQGSEA.

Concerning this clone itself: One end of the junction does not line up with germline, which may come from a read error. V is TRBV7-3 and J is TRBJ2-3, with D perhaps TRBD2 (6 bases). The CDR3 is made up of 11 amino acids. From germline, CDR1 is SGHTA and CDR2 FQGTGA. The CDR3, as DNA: TGTGCCAGCAGCTTAACGTCAGTTGGAGGGTTT. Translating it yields CASSLTSVGGF.

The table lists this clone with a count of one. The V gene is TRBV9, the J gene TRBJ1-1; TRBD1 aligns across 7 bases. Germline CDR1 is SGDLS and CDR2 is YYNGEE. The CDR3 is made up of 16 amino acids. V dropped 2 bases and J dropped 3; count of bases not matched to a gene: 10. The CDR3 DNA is TGTGCCAGCAGCGTCCTTAACAGGGGAAGGGACACTGAAGCTTTCTTT. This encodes CASSVLNRGRDTEAFF.

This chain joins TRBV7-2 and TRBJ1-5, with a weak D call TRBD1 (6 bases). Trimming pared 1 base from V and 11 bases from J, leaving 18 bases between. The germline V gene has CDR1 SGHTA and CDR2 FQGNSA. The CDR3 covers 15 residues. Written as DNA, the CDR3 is TGTGCCAGCAGCTTAGACGGGACACCCGTAGGAGCCCAGCATTTT. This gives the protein CASSLDGTPVGAQHF.

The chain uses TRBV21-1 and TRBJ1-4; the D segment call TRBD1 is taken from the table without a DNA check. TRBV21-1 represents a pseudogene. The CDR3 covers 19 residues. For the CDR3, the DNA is TGTGCCAGCAGCAAAGGGCCGGGACAGGGCCTCGCTGAGCTCTTAAAACTGTTTTTT. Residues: CASSKGPGQGLAELLKLFF.

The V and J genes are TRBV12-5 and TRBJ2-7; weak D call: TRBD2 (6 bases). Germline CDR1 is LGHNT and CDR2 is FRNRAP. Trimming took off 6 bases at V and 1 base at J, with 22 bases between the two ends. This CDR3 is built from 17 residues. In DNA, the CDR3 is TGTGCTAGTGGGGGAGCTTCGAAGGTTGGGACTTCCTACGAGCAGTACTTC. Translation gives CASGGASKVGTSYEQYF.

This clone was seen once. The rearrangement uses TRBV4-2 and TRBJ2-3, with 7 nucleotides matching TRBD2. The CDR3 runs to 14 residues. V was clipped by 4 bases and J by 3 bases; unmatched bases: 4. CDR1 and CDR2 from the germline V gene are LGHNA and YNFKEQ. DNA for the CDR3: TGTGCCAGCAGCCGGCTGGGGGGGACAGATACGCAGTATTTT. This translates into CASSRLGGTDTQYF.

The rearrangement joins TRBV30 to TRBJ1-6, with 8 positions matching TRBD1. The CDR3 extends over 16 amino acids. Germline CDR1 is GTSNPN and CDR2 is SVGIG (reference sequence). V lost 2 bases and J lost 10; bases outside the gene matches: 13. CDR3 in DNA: TGTGCCTGGAGTCCCACAGCCGGGACAGGACGATCACCCCTCCACTTT. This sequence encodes CAWSPTAGTGRSPLHF.

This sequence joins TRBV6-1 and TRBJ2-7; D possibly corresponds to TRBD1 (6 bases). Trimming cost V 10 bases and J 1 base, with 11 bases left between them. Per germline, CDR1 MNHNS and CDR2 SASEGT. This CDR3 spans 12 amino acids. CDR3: CAIRDISYEQYF. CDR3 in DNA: TGTGCCATACGGGACATTTCCTACGAGCAGTACTTC.

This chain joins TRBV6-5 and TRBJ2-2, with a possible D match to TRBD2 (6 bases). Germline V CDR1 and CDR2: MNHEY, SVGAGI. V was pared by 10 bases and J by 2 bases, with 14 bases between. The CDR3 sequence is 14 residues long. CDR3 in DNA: TGTGCCATCCGGGGGTCGGGTAACACCGGGGAGCTGTTTTTT. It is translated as CAIRGSGNTGELFF.

CDR3: CASSNYGAQETQYF. DNA for the CDR3: TGTGCCAGCAGTAATTATGGGGCCCAAGAGACCCAGTACTTC. The V gene is TRBV7-2, the J gene TRBJ2-5; D is possibly TRBD1 (5 bases). V was cut by 6 bases and J by 1 base, with 12 bases left in between. The length of the CDR3 is 14 residues. Germline V gene data show CDR1 as SGHTA and CDR2 as FQGNSA.